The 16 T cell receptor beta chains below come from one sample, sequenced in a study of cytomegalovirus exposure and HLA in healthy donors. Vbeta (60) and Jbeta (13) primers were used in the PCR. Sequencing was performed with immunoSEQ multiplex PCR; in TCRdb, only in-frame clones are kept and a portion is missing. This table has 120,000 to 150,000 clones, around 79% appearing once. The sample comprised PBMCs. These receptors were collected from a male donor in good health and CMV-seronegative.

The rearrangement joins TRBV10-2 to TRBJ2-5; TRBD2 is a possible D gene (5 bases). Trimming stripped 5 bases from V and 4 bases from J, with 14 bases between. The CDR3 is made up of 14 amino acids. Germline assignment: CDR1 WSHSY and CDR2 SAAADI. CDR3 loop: CASSQRLVSETQYF. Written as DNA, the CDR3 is TGCGCCAGCAGTCAGCGGTTGGTATCAGAGACCCAGTACTTC.

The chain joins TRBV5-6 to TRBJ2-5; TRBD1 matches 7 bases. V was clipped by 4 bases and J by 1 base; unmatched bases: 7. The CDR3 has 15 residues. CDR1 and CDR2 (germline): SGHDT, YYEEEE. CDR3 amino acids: CASSTPTGSQETQYF. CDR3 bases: TGTGCCAGCAGCACCCCGACAGGGTCCCAAGAGACCCAGTACTTC.

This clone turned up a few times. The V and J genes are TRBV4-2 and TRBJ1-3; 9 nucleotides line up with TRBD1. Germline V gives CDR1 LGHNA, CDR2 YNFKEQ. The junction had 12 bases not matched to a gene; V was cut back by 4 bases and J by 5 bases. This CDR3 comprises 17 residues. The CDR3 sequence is CASSRTPTTGGRNTIYF. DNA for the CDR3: TGTGCCAGCAGCCGGACCCCGACAACAGGGGGCAGAAACACCATATATTTT.

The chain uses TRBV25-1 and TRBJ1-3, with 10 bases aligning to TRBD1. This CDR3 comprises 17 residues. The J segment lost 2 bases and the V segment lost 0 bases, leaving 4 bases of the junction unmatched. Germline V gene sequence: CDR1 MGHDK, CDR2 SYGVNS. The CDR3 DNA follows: TGTGCCAGCAGTGAATATCTAGGGACAGGGGCTGGAAACACCATATATTTT. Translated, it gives CASSEYLGTGAGNTIYF.

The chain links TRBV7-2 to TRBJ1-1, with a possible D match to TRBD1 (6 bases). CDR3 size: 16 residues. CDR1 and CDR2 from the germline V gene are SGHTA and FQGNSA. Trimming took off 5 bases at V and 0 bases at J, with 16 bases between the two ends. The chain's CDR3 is CASSLGGGAVNTEAFF. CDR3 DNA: TGTGCCAGCAGCCTAGGAGGGGGGGCCGTGAACACTGAAGCTTTCTTT.

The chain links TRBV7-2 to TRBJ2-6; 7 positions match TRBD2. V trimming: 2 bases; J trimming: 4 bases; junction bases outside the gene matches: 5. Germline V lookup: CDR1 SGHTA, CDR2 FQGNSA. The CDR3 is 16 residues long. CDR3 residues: CASSLTGGPGANVLTF. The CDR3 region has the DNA TGTGCCAGCAGCTTAACGGGAGGACCCGGGGCCAACGTCCTGACTTTC.

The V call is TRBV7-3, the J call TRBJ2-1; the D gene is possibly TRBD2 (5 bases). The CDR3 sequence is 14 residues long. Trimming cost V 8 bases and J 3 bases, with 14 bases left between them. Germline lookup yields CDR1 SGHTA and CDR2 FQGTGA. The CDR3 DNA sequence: TGTGCCAGCGCGCCTGGAGGCCACTACAATGAGCAGTTCTTC. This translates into CASAPGGHYNEQFF.

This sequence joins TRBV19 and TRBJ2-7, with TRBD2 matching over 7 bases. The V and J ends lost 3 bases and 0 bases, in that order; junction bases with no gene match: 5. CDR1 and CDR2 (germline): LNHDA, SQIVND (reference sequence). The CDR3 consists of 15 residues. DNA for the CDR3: TGTGCCAGTAGTATCCAGCGGGATACCTCCTACGAGCAGTACTTC. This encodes CASSIQRDTSYEQYF.

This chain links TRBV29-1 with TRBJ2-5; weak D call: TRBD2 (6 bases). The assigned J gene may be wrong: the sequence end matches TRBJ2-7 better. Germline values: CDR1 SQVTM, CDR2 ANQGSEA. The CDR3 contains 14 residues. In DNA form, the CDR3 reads TGCAGCGGTGGGGCCGGGACTTTAGGAGGCGAGCAGTACTTC. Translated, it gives CSGGAGTLGGEQYF.

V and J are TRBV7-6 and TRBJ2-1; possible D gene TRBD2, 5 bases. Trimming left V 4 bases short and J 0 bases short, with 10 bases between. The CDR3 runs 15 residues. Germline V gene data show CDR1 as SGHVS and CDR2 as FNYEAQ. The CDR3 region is CASSSERSSYNEQFF. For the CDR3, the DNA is TGTGCCAGCAGCTCCGAGCGGAGCTCCTACAATGAGCAGTTCTTC.

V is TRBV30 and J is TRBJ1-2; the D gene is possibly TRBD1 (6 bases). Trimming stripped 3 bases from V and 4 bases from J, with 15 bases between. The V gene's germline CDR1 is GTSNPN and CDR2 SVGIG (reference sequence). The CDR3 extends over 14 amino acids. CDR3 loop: CAWRGRGAVYGYTF. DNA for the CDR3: TGTGCCTGGAGGGGACGGGGGGCTGTCTATGGCTACACCTTC. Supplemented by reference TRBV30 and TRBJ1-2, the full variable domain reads SQTIHQWPATLVQPVGSPLSLECTVEGTSNPNLYWYRQAAGRGLQLLFYSVGIGQISSEVPQNLSASRPQDRQFILSSKKLLLSDSGFYLCAWRGRGAVYGYTFGSGTRLTVV.

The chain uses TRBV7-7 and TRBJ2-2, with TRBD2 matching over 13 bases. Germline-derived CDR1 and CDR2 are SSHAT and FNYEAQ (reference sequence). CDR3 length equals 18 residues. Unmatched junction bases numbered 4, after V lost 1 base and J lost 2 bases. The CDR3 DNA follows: TGTGCCAGCAGCTTAGAACTAGCGGGAGGGCCAAACACCGGGGAGCTGTTTTTT. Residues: CASSLELAGGPNTGELFF.

The CDR3 DNA is TGTGCCAGCAGCTTTCCCGTCGGTGCGGGCGCAAGGGAGACCCAGTACTTC. Its translation is CASSFPVGAGARETQYF. The chain combines TRBV5-4 with TRBJ2-5; weak D call: TRBD2 (5 bases). V was pared by 2 bases and J by 5 bases, with 22 bases between. CDR3 length equals 17 residues. The germline CDR1 and CDR2 sequences are SGHNT and YYREEE (reference sequence).

CDR3 region: CASSQGSSSYNEQFF. The CDR3 nucleotides read TGCGCCAGCAGCCAAGGCTCGAGCTCCTACAATGAGCAGTTCTTC. The chain recombines TRBV4-3 with TRBJ2-1; D uncertain. Germline CDR1 and CDR2: LGHNA and YSLEER. This CDR3 spans 15 amino acids. Trimming cost V 1 base and J 0 bases, with 7 bases left between them.

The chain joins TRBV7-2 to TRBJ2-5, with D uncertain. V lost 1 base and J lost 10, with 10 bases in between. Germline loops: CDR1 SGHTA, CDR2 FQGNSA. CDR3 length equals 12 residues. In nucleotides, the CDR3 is TGTGCCAGCAGCTTAGTAGTGACACGCCAGTACTTC. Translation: CASSLVVTRQYF. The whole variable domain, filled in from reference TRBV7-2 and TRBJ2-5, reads GAGVSQSPSNKVTEKGKDVELRCDPISGHTALYWYRQSLGQGLEFLIYFQGNSAPDKSGLPSDRFSAERTGGSVSTLTIQRTQQEDSAVYLCASSLVVTRQYFGPGTRLLVL.

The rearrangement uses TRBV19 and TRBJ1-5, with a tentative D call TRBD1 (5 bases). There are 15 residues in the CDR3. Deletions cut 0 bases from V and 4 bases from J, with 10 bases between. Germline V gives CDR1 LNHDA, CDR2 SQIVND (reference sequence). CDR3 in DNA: TGTGCCAGTAGTATAGACAGGGCCAGAAATCAGCCCCAGCATTTT. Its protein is CASSIDRARNQPQHF. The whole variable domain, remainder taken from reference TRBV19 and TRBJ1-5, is DGGITQSPKYLFRKEGQNVTLSCEQNLNHDAMYWYRQDPGQGLRLIYYSQIVNDFQKGDIAEGYSVSREKKESFPLTVTSAQKNPTAFYLCASSIDRARNQPQHFGDGTRLSIL.